One sample yielded the 8 T cell receptor beta chains listed below, sequenced in a study of beta chain features in type 1 diabetes. No antigens are known for them. Study-level results: Type 1 diabetes patients showed a moderate but significant shortening of TCRB CDR3s in all four CD4+ subsets.

TCRB transcripts that were expressed got sequenced, as all of the isolated RNA had been reverse transcribed. Assay used: immunoSEQ multiplex PCR; TCRdb lists only in-frame clones, some missing. Of a few hundred thousand clones listed, roughly 13% were seen once; the top ten hold about 0.016%. Sequencing was done on a sample of naive CD4+ T cells from blood. These TCRs come from a woman under 30 with type 1 diabetes.

This chain joins TRBV18 and TRBJ2-7; D not resolved. Germline V lookup: CDR1 KGHSH, CDR2 LQKENI. The ends were cut back, 2 bases at V and 2 bases at J, with 13 bases in the middle. This CDR3 has 15 amino acids. Here the CDR3 DNA reads TGTGCCAGCTCACCAACCCTGACGGGTACCTACGAGCAGTACGTC. This sequence encodes CASSPTLTGTYEQYV.

There are a few counts of this clone. The chain joins TRBV30 to TRBJ2-5; D remains ambiguous. The germline V and J ends were trimmed by 3 bases and 1 base, with 15 bases remaining between them. The CDR3 covers 15 residues. Germline CDR1 is GTSNPN and CDR2 is SVGIG (reference sequence). The CDR3 loop is CAWSLNAGPQETQYF. Here the CDR3 DNA reads TGTGCCTGGAGCCTAAACGCAGGCCCCCAAGAGACCCAGTACTTC.

The chain links TRBV18 to TRBJ2-5; no reliable D call. V was cut by 2 bases and J by 4 bases, with 8 bases left in between. The CDR3 is 13 amino acids. Per the germline V gene, CDR1 is KGHSH and CDR2 is LQKENI. CDR3 in amino acids: CASSPGSGETQYF. In DNA form, the CDR3 reads TGTGCCAGCTCACCAGGTTCGGGAGAGACCCAGTACTTC. The full variable domain, completed using reference TRBV18 and TRBJ2-5, is NAGVMQNPRHLVRRRGQEARLRCSPMKGHSHVYWYRQLPEEGLKFMVYLQKENIIDESGMPKERFSAEFPKEGPSILRIQQVVRGDSAAYFCASSPGSGETQYFGPGTRLLVL.

This rearrangement joins TRBV18 to TRBJ1-5; 9 bases match TRBD1. Germline trimming cut 3 bases from V and 1 base from J; bases unmatched to any gene: 4. The CDR3 extends over 16 amino acids. Germline values: CDR1 KGHSH, CDR2 LQKENI. The chain's CDR3 is CASSPQQGASNQPQHF. DNA for the CDR3: TGTGCCAGCTCACCCCAACAGGGGGCAAGCAATCAGCCCCAGCATTTT.

CDR3 loop: CASSVSRTTYEQYF. As DNA, the CDR3 is TGTGCCAGCAGTGTTAGTAGGACTACCTACGAGCAGTACTTC. V gene TRBV2 combines with J gene TRBJ2-7; maybe TRBD2 (6 bases). From germline, CDR1 is SNHLY and CDR2 FYNNEI. Trimming removed 4 bases from V and 2 bases from J, with 12 bases in between. The CDR3 totals 14 residues.

In this sample, this clone turned up a few times. The rearrangement joins TRBV18 to TRBJ1-1, with a possible D match to TRBD1 (5 bases). CDR1 KGHSH and CDR2 LQKENI come from the germline V gene. This CDR3 region has 16 residues. The ends were cut back, 3 bases at V and 1 base at J, with 15 bases in the middle. The CDR3 DNA reads as TGTGCCAGCTCACCGTGGGGCTGGGAGGAGAACACTGAAGCTTTCTTT. Translation gives CASSPWGWEENTEAFF.

The chain recombines TRBV5-1 with TRBJ2-7; D is perhaps TRBD1 (5 bases). CDR1 is SGHRS and CDR2 is YFSETQ in the germline V gene. The CDR3 runs to 16 residues. V was clipped by 4 bases and J by 0 bases, with 17 bases between them. CDR3 DNA sequence: TGCGCCAGCAGCCTAAGGGGCGGAGAAAGCTCCTACGAGCAGTACTTC. Its protein is CASSLRGGESSYEQYF.

Only a few counts were recorded for this clone. This sequence joins TRBV27 and TRBJ1-5; TRBD1 aligns across 8 bases. Germline loops: CDR1 MNHEY, CDR2 SMNVEV (reference sequence). The V gene end was trimmed by 4 bases and the J gene end by 6 bases; junction bases not matched to a gene: 11. This CDR3 region has 16 residues. CDR3 bases: TGTGCCAGCAGTTCCCGGGCAGGGGGCTTCGGTCAGCCCCAGCATTTT. Translation gives CASSSRAGGFGQPQHF.